Presented here are 14 T cell receptor beta chains from one specimen sequenced in a study of T cell responses to AZD1222 COVID-19 vaccine. Produced via immunoSEQ multiplex PCR; TCRdb's table is partial and in-frame only. The data hold about 140,000 clones, with approximately 90% observed a single time. The sample here was peripheral blood, taken on day 0 of AZD1222 vaccination. Source of these receptors: an adult in good health.

The CDR3 bases are TGTGCCAGCAGTGAATCCGGCAGGGGAGGGGGCGAAAAACTGTTTTTT. This gives the protein CASSESGRGGGEKLFF. V usage is TRBV2 and J usage is TRBJ1-4; TRBD1 aligns across 7 bases. The germline CDR1 and CDR2 sequences are SNHLY and FYNNEI. The CDR3 contains 16 residues. The junction had 11 bases not matched to a gene; V was cut back by 2 bases and J by 8 bases.

The chain recombines TRBV28 with TRBJ1-5; 12 nucleotides agree with TRBD1. With 6 bases clipped from V and 0 bases from J, the junction kept 9 bases outside the gene matches. The length of the CDR3 is 18 residues. Germline CDR1 MDHEN, CDR2 SYDVKM. CDR3 in amino acids: CASRTGTGGFYSNQPQHF. CDR3 sequence (DNA): TGTGCCAGCAGAACCGGGACAGGGGGCTTTTATAGCAATCAGCCCCAGCATTTT.

The CDR3 DNA sequence: TGTGCCAGCAGCCGGAGCAGGGGGGCACGCACAGATACGCAGTATTTT. Encoded protein: CASSRSRGARTDTQYF. The chain employs TRBV3-1 (or the pseudogene TRBV3-2) and TRBJ2-3; D is possibly TRBD1 (7 bases). Germline CDR1 reads LGHDT; CDR2 reads YNNKEL (reference sequence). The CDR3 loop spans 16 amino acids. Trimming took off 4 bases at V and 1 base at J, with 15 bases between the two ends.

V and J are TRBV6-5 and TRBJ1-1, with 10 bases lining up with TRBD1. Per germline, CDR1 MNHEY and CDR2 SVGAGI. Trimming cost V 2 bases and J 10 bases; bases outside gene matches: 4. This CDR3 has 13 amino acids. The CDR3 spells CASSYDRGLRAFF. The CDR3 nucleotides are TGTGCCAGCAGTTACGACAGGGGGCTTCGAGCTTTCTTT.

The V call is TRBV30, the J call TRBJ1-2, with D unclear. The CDR3 has 15 amino acids. Trimming pared 2 bases from V and 4 bases from J, leaving 17 bases between. Germline values: CDR1 GTSNPN, CDR2 SVGIG (reference sequence). The CDR3 spells CAWSLGLPGAYGYTF. For the CDR3, the DNA is TGTGCCTGGAGTCTAGGCCTTCCGGGAGCCTATGGCTACACCTTC. The full variable domain, completed using reference TRBV30 and TRBJ1-2, is SQTIHQWPATLVQPVGSPLSLECTVEGTSNPNLYWYRQAAGRGLQLLFYSVGIGQISSEVPQNLSASRPQDRQFILSSKKLLLSDSGFYLCAWSLGLPGAYGYTFGSGTRLTVV.

This clone has a single count. The chain links TRBV27 to TRBJ1-1; D remains unclear. The V gene's germline CDR1 is MNHEY and CDR2 SMNVEV (reference sequence). V was pared by 3 bases and J by 6 bases, with 23 bases between. The CDR3 loop spans 17 amino acids. CDR3 coding DNA: TGTGCCAGCAGTTTGGGAAGCAGTGAGAAGAAACCCCCTGAAGCTTTCTTT. Translation gives CASSLGSSEKKPPEAFF.

The chain joins TRBV6-6 to TRBJ2-7, with TRBD1 matching 8 bases. The length of the CDR3 is 17 residues. J was trimmed by 1 base and V by 5 bases; bases with no gene match: 13. Germline assignment: CDR1 MNHNY and CDR2 SVGAGI (reference sequence). CDR3 sequence: CASSPLGQGVVSYEQYF. Written as DNA, the CDR3 is TGTGCCAGCAGTCCACTCGGACAGGGTGTTGTATCCTACGAGCAGTACTTC.

J is TRBJ1-2 and V is TRBV12-3 or TRBV12-4; no clear D. V lost 3 bases and J lost 2, with 7 bases in between. The CDR3 totals 13 residues. This CDR3 is CASSFKDNYGYTF. CDR3 coding DNA: TGTGCCAGCAGTTTTAAGGACAACTATGGCTACACCTTC.

The V call is TRBV15, the J call TRBJ1-4; D is undetermined. The CDR3 totals 15 residues. Germline assignment: CDR1 LNHNV and CDR2 YYDKDF (reference sequence). V dropped 0 bases and J dropped 5 bases, with 10 bases sitting between them. DNA for the CDR3: TGTGCCACCAGCAGAGATTATGGCGGGAATGAAAAACTGTTTTTT. Its translation is CATSRDYGGNEKLFF.

This chain uses TRBV30 with TRBJ1-2; no reliable D call. V lost 4 bases, J lost 4 bases, and 16 bases lay in between. The CDR3 is 14 amino acids. The germline CDR1 and CDR2 sequences are GTSNPN and SVGIG (reference sequence). CDR3 in DNA: TGTGCCTGGAACATTCGGGGAGGAGGCTATGGCTACACCTTC. It yields the protein CAWNIRGGGYGYTF.

The chain joins TRBV3-1 (or the pseudogene TRBV3-2) to TRBJ1-2; D unresolved. Trimming took 0 bases from V and 4 from J, leaving 6 bases between them. The V gene's germline CDR1 is LGHDT and CDR2 YNNKEL (reference sequence). The CDR3 contains 13 residues. For the CDR3, the DNA is TGTGCCAGCAGCCAAGAACGGCGCTATGGCTACACCTTC. It specifies CASSQERRYGYTF.

The chain is built from TRBV25-1 and TRBJ2-3; TRBD2 agrees at 9 bases. J gave up 1 base and V 3 bases, and 8 bases lay outside the gene matches. Germline V gene data show CDR1 as MGHDK and CDR2 as SYGVNS. This CDR3 contains 17 residues. DNA of the CDR3: TGTGCCAGCAGTGACCCAAATAGCGGGAGAGGCACAGATACGCAGTATTTT. Its translation: CASSDPNSGRGTDTQYF.

The genes are TRBV18 and TRBJ2-5; D perhaps matches TRBD1 (5 bases). V shed 6 bases and J shed 5 bases, with 13 bases lying between them. The CDR3 runs to 13 residues. Germline V gene data show CDR1 as KGHSH and CDR2 as LQKENI. In DNA, the CDR3 is TGTGCCAGCTCCCAGACAGCCCTGGAGACCCAGTACTTC. Translated, it gives CASSQTALETQYF.

The chain uses TRBV15 and TRBJ1-2; 7 bases line up with TRBD1. This CDR3 spans 17 amino acids. Germline V gives CDR1 LNHNV, CDR2 YYDKDF (reference sequence). J gave up 4 bases and V 0 bases, and 11 bases lay outside the gene matches. CDR3 in amino acids: CATSRDPRGALGYGYTF. CDR3 in DNA: TGTGCCACCAGCAGAGACCCCAGGGGGGCGTTAGGCTATGGCTACACCTTC.